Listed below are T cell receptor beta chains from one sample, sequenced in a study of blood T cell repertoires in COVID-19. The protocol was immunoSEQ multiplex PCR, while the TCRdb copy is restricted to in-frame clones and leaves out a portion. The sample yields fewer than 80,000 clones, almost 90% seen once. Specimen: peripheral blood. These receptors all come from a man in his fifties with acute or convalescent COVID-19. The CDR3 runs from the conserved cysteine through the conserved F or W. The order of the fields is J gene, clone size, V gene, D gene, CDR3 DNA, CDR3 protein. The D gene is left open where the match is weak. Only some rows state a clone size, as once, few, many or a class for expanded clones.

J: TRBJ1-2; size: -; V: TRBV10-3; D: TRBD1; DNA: TGTGCCATCAGTGACCCGGGACAGGGGGATTATGGCTACACCTTC; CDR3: CAISDPGQGDYGYTF
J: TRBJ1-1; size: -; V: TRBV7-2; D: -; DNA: TGTGCCAGCAGCTTAGTAGGCAGGGGGAACACTGAAGCTTTCTTT; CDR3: CASSLVGRGNTEAFF
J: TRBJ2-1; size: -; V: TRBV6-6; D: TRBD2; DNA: TGTGCCAGCAGTTACCCCGGGAGGGGGTTTAGTGAGCAGTTCTTC; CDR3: CASSYPGRGFSEQFF
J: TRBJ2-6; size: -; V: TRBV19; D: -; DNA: TGTGCCAGTAGTCAGGCAGGTATCTCTGGGGCCAACGTCCCGACTTTC; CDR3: CASSQAGISGANVPTF
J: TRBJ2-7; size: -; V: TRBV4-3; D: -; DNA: TGCGCCAGCAGCCAGTGGACTTGGAGCCGTGGGAAAATCGGGCTAACCGAGCAGTACTTC; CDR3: CASSQWTWSRGKIGLTEQYF
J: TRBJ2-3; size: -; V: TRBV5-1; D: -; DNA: TGCGCCAGCAGCCCGGACAGCTCTGTCCCCCGCACGCAGTATTTT; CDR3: CASSPDSSVPRTQYF
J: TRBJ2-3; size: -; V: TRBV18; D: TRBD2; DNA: TGTGCCAGCTCAGGACAGGGACTAGCGGGAGTACCAGATACGCAGTATTTT; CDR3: CASSGQGLAGVPDTQYF
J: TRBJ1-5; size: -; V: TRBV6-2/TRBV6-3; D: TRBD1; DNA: TGTGCCAGCAGTTCGGAACAGGGGGCCAGGAATCAGCCCCAGCATTTT; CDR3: CASSSEQGARNQPQHF
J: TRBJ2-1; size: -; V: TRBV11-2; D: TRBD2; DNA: TGTGCCAGCACCCCACCAGCGGGAGAATACAATGAGCAGTTCTTC; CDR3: CASTPPAGEYNEQFF
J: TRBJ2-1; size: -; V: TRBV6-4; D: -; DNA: TGTGCCAGCAGTCCGGGTAGTGACTCCGGGAATGAGCAGTTCTTC; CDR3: CASSPGSDSGNEQFF
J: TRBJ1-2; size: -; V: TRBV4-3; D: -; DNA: TGCGCCAGCAGCCAAGTTGGGGGGACCCAGGAAGGGGTCTATGGCTACACCTTC; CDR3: CASSQVGGTQEGVYGYTF
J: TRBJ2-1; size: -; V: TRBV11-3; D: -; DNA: TGTGCCAGCAGCGCTAGCACCTGGGCCTCCAATGAGCAGTTCTTC; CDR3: CASSASTWASNEQFF
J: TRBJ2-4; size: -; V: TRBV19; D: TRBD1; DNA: TGTGCCAGTAGTATAGATCTGACAGGGAGTTCAAACATTCAGTACTTC; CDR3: CASSIDLTGSSNIQYF
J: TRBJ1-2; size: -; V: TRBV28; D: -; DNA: TGTGCCAGCAGTCCCGGGACACCGCTGAGCTATGGCTACACCTTC; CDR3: CASSPGTPLSYGYTF
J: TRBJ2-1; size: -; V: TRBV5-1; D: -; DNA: TGCGCCAGCGGACGGGGGACTTACAATGAGCAGTTCTTC; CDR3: CASGRGTYNEQFF
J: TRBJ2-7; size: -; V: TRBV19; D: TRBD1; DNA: TGTGCCAGTGGGCCGGGACAGGCCTACGAGCAGTACTTC; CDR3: CASGPGQAYEQYF
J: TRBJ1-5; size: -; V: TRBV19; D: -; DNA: TGTGCCAGTAGTATCTCGTGGGGGGGCCGATATCAGCCCCAGCATTTT; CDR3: CASSISWGGRYQPQHF
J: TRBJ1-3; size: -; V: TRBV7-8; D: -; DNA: TGTGCCAGCAGGGGGGGAGGGATGAGCTCTGGAAACACCATATATTTT; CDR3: CASRGGGMSSGNTIYF
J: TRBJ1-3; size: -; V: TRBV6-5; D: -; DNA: TGTGCCAGCACCAACACTGGAAACACCATATATTTT; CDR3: CASTNTGNTIYF
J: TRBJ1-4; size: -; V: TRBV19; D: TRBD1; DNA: TGTGCCAGTAGTCTTGGGACAGGCCCTAATGAAAAACTGTTTTTT; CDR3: CASSLGTGPNEKLFF
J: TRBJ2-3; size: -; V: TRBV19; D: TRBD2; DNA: TGTGCCAGCCGACGACTAGCGGGGGGTAGCACAGATACGCAGTATTTT; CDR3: CASRRLAGGSTDTQYF
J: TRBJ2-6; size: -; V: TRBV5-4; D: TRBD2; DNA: TGTGCCAGCAGCCAGGGACTAGCGGGAGTGGCTGGGGCCAACGTCCTGACTTTC; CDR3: CASSQGLAGVAGANVLTF
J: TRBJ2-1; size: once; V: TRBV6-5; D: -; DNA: TGTGCCAGCAGGTATTCCGAGAGCTCCTACAATGAGCAGTTCTTC; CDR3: CASRYSESSYNEQFF
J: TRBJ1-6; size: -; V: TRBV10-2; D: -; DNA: TGCGCCAGCAGCCCGGGATCGCCTACTAATAATTCACCCCTCCACTTT; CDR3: CASSPGSPTNNSPLHF
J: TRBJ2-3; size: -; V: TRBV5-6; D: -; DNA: TGTGCCAGCAGCTCGGGGTATGGCGGACGCACAGATACGCAGTATTTT; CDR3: CASSSGYGGRTDTQYF
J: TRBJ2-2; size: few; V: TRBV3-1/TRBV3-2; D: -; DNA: TGTGCCAGCAGCCCCTTCCCGGGAAGGTCGAACACCGGGGAGCTGTTTTTT; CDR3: CASSPFPGRSNTGELFF
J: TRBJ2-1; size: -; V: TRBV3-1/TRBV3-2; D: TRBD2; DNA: TGTGCCAGCAGCCCGCAGTTGGGCGCTAGCGGGAGGGCTAATGAGCAGTTCTTC; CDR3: CASSPQLGASGRANEQFF
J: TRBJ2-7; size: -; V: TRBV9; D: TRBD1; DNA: TGTGCCAGCAGCGTAGAGGACGGGACAGGTTGGGACGAGCAGTACTTC; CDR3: CASSVEDGTGWDEQYF
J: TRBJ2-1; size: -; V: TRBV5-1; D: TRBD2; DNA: TGCGCCAGCAGCTTAAGTCGGACTAGCGGCCACAATGAGCAGTTCTTC; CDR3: CASSLSRTSGHNEQFF
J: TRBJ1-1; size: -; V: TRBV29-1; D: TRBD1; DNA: TGCAGCGGGGGTGCACAGGGGGCCTTCAGTGAAGCTTTCTTT; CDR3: CSGGAQGAFSEAFF
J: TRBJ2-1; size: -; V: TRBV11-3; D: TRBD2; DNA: TGTGCCAGCAGCTCCCTAGCGGGCGACTACAATGAGCAGTTCTTC; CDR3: CASSSLAGDYNEQFF
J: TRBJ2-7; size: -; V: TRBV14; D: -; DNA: TGTGCCAGCAGCCAAGGACTCGGTTACTACGAGCAGTACTTC; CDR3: CASSQGLGYYEQYF
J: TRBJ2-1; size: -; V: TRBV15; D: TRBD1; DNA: TGTGCCACCAGCTTCATAAGTACAGGGGGCAATGAGCAGTTCTTC; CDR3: CATSFISTGGNEQFF
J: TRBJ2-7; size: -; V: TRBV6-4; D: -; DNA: TGTGCCAGCAGTCGAGGCGACAGTTCTTCCTACGAGCAGTACTTC; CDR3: CASSRGDSSSYEQYF
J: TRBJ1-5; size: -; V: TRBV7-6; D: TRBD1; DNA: TGTGCCAGCAGCTTAGAATCACCACAGGGGAATCAGCCCCAGCATTTT; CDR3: CASSLESPQGNQPQHF
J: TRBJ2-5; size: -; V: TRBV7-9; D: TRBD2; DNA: TGTGCCAGCAGCTTAGACCCCACTAGCGGGAGGGCCATAGAGACCCAGTACTTC; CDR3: CASSLDPTSGRAIETQYF
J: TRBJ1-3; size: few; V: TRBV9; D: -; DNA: TGTGCCAGCAGCGTAGCTACCCGGCAGGGAACCTATGACTCTGGAAACACCATATATTTT; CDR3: CASSVATRQGTYDSGNTIYF
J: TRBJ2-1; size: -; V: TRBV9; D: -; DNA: TGTGCCAGCAGCGTAGGTTACGGGAGTCTGGATGAGCAGTTCTTC; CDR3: CASSVGYGSLDEQFF
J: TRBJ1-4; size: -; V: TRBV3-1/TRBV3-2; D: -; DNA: TGTGCCAGCAGCCAAGAATACGCTATAATCTCGAATGAAAAACTGTTTTTT; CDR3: CASSQEYAIISNEKLFF
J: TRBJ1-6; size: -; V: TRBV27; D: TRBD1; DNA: TGTGCCAGCAGTCCGGAGAGGGACAGGGCTAATTCACCCCTCCACTTT; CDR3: CASSPERDRANSPLHF
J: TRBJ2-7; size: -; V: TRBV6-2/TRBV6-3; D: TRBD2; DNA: TGTGCCAGCAGTCCCGGGACTAGGTACGAGCAGTACTTC; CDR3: CASSPGTRYEQYF
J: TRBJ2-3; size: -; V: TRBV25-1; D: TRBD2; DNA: TGTGCCAGCAGTGAAGGCCGGGGGGGGCCCACGGATACGCAGTATTTT; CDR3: CASSEGRGGPTDTQYF
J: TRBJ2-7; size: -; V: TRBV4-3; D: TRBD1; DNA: TGCGCCAGCAGCCAAGGATGGACAGGATCCTACGAGCAGTACTTC; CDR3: CASSQGWTGSYEQYF
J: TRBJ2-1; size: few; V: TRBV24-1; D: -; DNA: TGTGCCACCAGTGACCCCAGCCGGAGGGGCGACAATGAGCAGTTCTTC; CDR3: CATSDPSRRGDNEQFF
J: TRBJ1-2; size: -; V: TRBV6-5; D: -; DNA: TGTGCCAGCAGTTCCCTCAGGACAGCCTATAGGGGCTACACCTTC; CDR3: CASSSLRTAYRGYTF
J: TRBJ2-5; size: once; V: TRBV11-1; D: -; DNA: TGTGCCAGCAGCTTAGCTCGATACGATAGGCAGGGGCAAGAGACCCAGTACTTC; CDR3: CASSLARYDRQGQETQYF
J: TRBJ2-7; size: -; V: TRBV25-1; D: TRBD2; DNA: TGTGCCAGCAGCTACCTTGGGAGGGGACGAATGGACTTC; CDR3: CASSYLGRGRMDF
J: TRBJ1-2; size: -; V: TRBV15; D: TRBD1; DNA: TGTGCCACCAGCAGGAGCCCGACAGGGTCCAACTATGGCTACACCTTC; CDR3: CATSRSPTGSNYGYTF
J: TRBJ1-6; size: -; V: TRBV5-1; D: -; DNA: TGCGCCAGCAAAGTATCGGGAACAAGCGGCTATAATTCACCCCTCCACTTT; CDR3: CASKVSGTSGYNSPLHF
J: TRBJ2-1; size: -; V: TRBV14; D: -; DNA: TGTGCCAGCAGCCAGCAGGACAGTTACAATGAGCAGTTCTTC; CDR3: CASSQQDSYNEQFF
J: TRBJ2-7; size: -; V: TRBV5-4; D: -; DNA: TGTGCCAGCAGCTTCCAGGGTTCCTACGAGCAGTACTTC; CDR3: CASSFQGSYEQYF
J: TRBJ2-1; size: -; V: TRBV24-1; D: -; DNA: TGTGCCACCAATGCCCACGACAGATTCTACAATGAGCAGTTCTTC; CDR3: CATNAHDRFYNEQFF
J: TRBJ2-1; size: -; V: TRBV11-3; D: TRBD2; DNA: TGTGCCAGCAGCTTAGACGGACTAGCGGGAGTAGGGGAGGAGCAGTTCTTC; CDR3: CASSLDGLAGVGEEQFF
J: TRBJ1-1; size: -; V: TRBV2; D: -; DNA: TGTGCCAGCCAAGGGGGAGGGACTGAAGCTTTCTTT; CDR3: CASQGGGTEAFF
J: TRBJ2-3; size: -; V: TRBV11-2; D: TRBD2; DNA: TGTGCCAGCAGCCACCTGAGCGGGGAAAGCACAGATACGCAGTATTTT; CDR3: CASSHLSGESTDTQYF
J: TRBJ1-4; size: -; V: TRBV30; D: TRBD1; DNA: TGTGCCTGGAGTCGGGACAGAACAACTAATGAAAAACTGTTTTTT; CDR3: CAWSRDRTTNEKLFF
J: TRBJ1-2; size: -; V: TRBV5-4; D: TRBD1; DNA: TGTGCCAGCAGCTTAAGCGGGACAGGGGCCTATGGCTACACCTTC; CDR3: CASSLSGTGAYGYTF
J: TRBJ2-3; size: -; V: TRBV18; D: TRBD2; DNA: TGTGCCAGCTCTCCTCTCAGAGCGGGAGGGCCGGATACGCAGTATTTT; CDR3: CASSPLRAGGPDTQYF